This is a list of T cell receptor beta chains from one sample in a study of identifying expanded T cells in peripheral blood. TCRdb's copy holds only in-frame clones and misses some; the assay was immunoSEQ multiplex PCR. Found here are around 82,000 clones, 84% of them singletons; the top ten hold about 18%. Sequencing input: blood. These receptors all come from a person between 18 and 75 years old in good health. Both conserved end residues are part of each CDR3. The order of the fields is J gene, clone size, V gene, D gene, CDR3 DNA, CDR3 protein. D genes are given only for firm matches. Size tells how often a clone was seen (once, few, many) or the class of an expanded clone, and some rows leave it out.

J gene: TRBJ2-3
clone size: once
V gene: TRBV7-2
D gene: NA
CDR3 DNA: TGTGCCAGCAGACTAGACAGCACAGATACGCAGTATTTT
CDR3 protein: CASRLDSTDTQYF

J gene: TRBJ1-4
clone size: NA
V gene: TRBV6-5
D gene: NA
CDR3 DNA: TGTGCCAGCAGTTACTCCTGGGAGGGAATAAATGAAAAACTGTTTTTT
CDR3 protein: CASSYSWEGINEKLFF

J gene: TRBJ2-3
clone size: NA
V gene: TRBV11-3
D gene: NA
CDR3 DNA: TGTGCCAGCAGCTTAATGGTGGCAGATACGCAGTATTTT
CDR3 protein: CASSLMVADTQYF

J gene: TRBJ1-4
clone size: NA
V gene: TRBV4-3
D gene: TRBD1
CDR3 DNA: TGCGCCAGCAGCCGCGAGAGGGGGGACAGGGGCGAGAAACTGTTTTTT
CDR3 protein: CASSRERGDRGEKLFF

J gene: TRBJ2-7
clone size: NA
V gene: TRBV9
D gene: NA
CDR3 DNA: TGTGCCAGCAGCGAGGGGGGGCAAGCAACCTACGAGCAGTACTTC
CDR3 protein: CASSEGGQATYEQYF

J gene: TRBJ1-5
clone size: NA
V gene: TRBV18
D gene: NA
CDR3 DNA: TGTGCCAGCTCCCAAACCCGGGAATTTGGCGGAAATCAGCCCCAGCATTTT
CDR3 protein: CASSQTREFGGNQPQHF

J gene: TRBJ1-2
clone size: NA
V gene: TRBV27
D gene: NA
CDR3 DNA: TGTGCCACGGCGGGGGATAGCGCCGGGGTTAGTGATGGCTACACCTTC
CDR3 protein: CATAGDSAGVSDGYTF

J gene: TRBJ1-2
clone size: NA
V gene: TRBV18
D gene: NA
CDR3 DNA: TGTGCCAGCTCACCACAGCAGGGGAAGGATGGCTACACCTTC
CDR3 protein: CASSPQQGKDGYTF

J gene: TRBJ2-7
clone size: NA
V gene: TRBV15
D gene: NA
CDR3 DNA: TGTGCCACCAGCAGAGATCCAGGCTACGAGCAGTACTTC
CDR3 protein: CATSRDPGYEQYF

J gene: TRBJ2-6
clone size: NA
V gene: TRBV28
D gene: TRBD2
CDR3 DNA: TGTGCCAGCAGTTCTCCGGGGGGAAGGGGCAACGTCCTGACTTTC
CDR3 protein: CASSSPGGRGNVLTF

J gene: TRBJ1-5
clone size: NA
V gene: TRBV7-9
D gene: NA
CDR3 DNA: TGTGCCAGCAGTGGGAGGGAAAGCAATCAGCCCCAGCATTTT
CDR3 protein: CASSGRESNQPQHF

J gene: TRBJ1-2
clone size: NA
V gene: TRBV5-6
D gene: NA
CDR3 DNA: TGTGCCAGCAGTCAACCAGCGACCTATGGCTACACCTTC
CDR3 protein: CASSQPATYGYTF

J gene: TRBJ1-5
clone size: NA
V gene: TRBV7-2
D gene: NA
CDR3 DNA: TGTGCCAGCAGGGCCCGGGTAGATGGTAGCAATCAGCCCCAGCATTTT
CDR3 protein: CASRARVDGSNQPQHF

J gene: TRBJ2-3
clone size: NA
V gene: TRBV7-2
D gene: TRBD2
CDR3 DNA: TGTGCCAGCAGCCCTTCCATGGGACTAGCGGGTTCTCACACAGATACGCAGTATTTT
CDR3 protein: CASSPSMGLAGSHTDTQYF

J gene: TRBJ2-5
clone size: NA
V gene: TRBV19
D gene: TRBD2
CDR3 DNA: TGTGCCAGTAGTGGAACTAGCGGGATAGAGACCCAGTACTTC
CDR3 protein: CASSGTSGIETQYF

J gene: TRBJ2-5
clone size: NA
V gene: TRBV14
D gene: NA
CDR3 DNA: TGTGCCAGCAGTCTAATCGGGGAGACCCAGTACTTC
CDR3 protein: CASSLIGETQYF

J gene: TRBJ1-5
clone size: few
V gene: TRBV6-1
D gene: NA
CDR3 DNA: TGTGCCAGCACGACGGGGTATAGCAATCAGCCCCAGCATTTT
CDR3 protein: CASTTGYSNQPQHF

J gene: TRBJ2-2
clone size: NA
V gene: TRBV11-3
D gene: NA
CDR3 DNA: TGTGCCAGCAGCTTAGTGGGGGGAGACACCGGGGAGCTGTTTTTT
CDR3 protein: CASSLVGGDTGELFF

J gene: TRBJ1-3
clone size: NA
V gene: TRBV12-5
D gene: NA
CDR3 DNA: TGTGCTAGTGGAACGGGGGTATCAGGAAACACCATATATTTT
CDR3 protein: CASGTGVSGNTIYF

J gene: TRBJ1-5
clone size: NA
V gene: TRBV28
D gene: NA
CDR3 DNA: TGTGCCAGCAGTACTGGACACCTTGGAAGCAATCAGCCCCAGCATTTT
CDR3 protein: CASSTGHLGSNQPQHF

J gene: TRBJ2-3
clone size: NA
V gene: TRBV4-2
D gene: TRBD2
CDR3 DNA: TGTGCCAGCAGCCAATCGGATCGCGGGAGGAGGGCAGATACGCAGTATTTT
CDR3 protein: CASSQSDRGRRADTQYF

J gene: TRBJ2-5
clone size: NA
V gene: TRBV6-6
D gene: NA
CDR3 DNA: TGTGCCAGCCTTCACCTTTGGGAGGAGACCCAGTACTTC
CDR3 protein: CASLHLWEETQYF

J gene: TRBJ1-1
clone size: NA
V gene: TRBV7-2
D gene: TRBD1
CDR3 DNA: TGTGCCAGCAGCAGGAGACAGGGGTCGGGCACTGAAGCTTTCTTT
CDR3 protein: CASSRRQGSGTEAFF

J gene: TRBJ1-2
clone size: NA
V gene: TRBV7-2
D gene: TRBD1
CDR3 DNA: TGTGCCAGCAGCCCGGCCGGGACAGGACCCTATGGCTACACCTTC
CDR3 protein: CASSPAGTGPYGYTF

J gene: TRBJ2-2
clone size: NA
V gene: TRBV6-5
D gene: NA
CDR3 DNA: TGTGCCAGCAGAAACGGGGTAGCTGGCACCGGGGAGCTGTTTTTT
CDR3 protein: CASRNGVAGTGELFF

J gene: TRBJ2-5
clone size: NA
V gene: TRBV29-1
D gene: NA
CDR3 DNA: TGCAGCGTTGAGATGTCCAGACAAGAGACCCAGTACTTC
CDR3 protein: CSVEMSRQETQYF

J gene: TRBJ2-6
clone size: NA
V gene: TRBV19
D gene: TRBD1
CDR3 DNA: TGTGCCAGTAGGACAGGGCAATCTGGGGCCAACGTCCTGACTTTC
CDR3 protein: CASRTGQSGANVLTF

J gene: TRBJ1-2
clone size: NA
V gene: TRBV10-1
D gene: TRBD1
CDR3 DNA: TGCGCCAGCAAGGACAGGGAAAATGGCTACACCTTC
CDR3 protein: CASKDRENGYTF

J gene: TRBJ2-1
clone size: once
V gene: TRBV23-1
D gene: TRBD1
CDR3 DNA: TGCGCCAGCAGTCCCTACCGCCGGGACAGGGACTACAATGAGCAGTTCTTC
CDR3 protein: CASSPYRRDRDYNEQFF

J gene: TRBJ2-5
clone size: NA
V gene: TRBV28
D gene: TRBD2
CDR3 DNA: TGTGCCAGCAGTCCCTTCCTAGCGGGAGAGGGAGAGACCCAGTACTTC
CDR3 protein: CASSPFLAGEGETQYF

J gene: TRBJ1-1
clone size: NA
V gene: TRBV11-2
D gene: NA
CDR3 DNA: TGTGCCAGCAGCTTCTCCCGGGACACTGAAGCTTTCTTT
CDR3 protein: CASSFSRDTEAFF

J gene: TRBJ2-1
clone size: NA
V gene: TRBV2
D gene: TRBD2
CDR3 DNA: TGTGCCAGCAGTGAATTAGGCGGGAGCTCCTACAATGAGCAGTTCTTC
CDR3 protein: CASSELGGSSYNEQFF

J gene: TRBJ2-1
clone size: NA
V gene: TRBV27
D gene: NA
CDR3 DNA: TGTGCCAGCAGTCCGTCGGAGGACAATGAGCAGTTCTTC
CDR3 protein: CASSPSEDNEQFF

J gene: TRBJ2-5
clone size: NA
V gene: TRBV12-5
D gene: NA
CDR3 DNA: TGTGCTAGTGGTTTGGACACTTTCCAAGAGACCCAGTACTTC
CDR3 protein: CASGLDTFQETQYF

J gene: TRBJ2-1
clone size: NA
V gene: TRBV7-2
D gene: TRBD2
CDR3 DNA: TGTGCCAGCAGGCGGACTAGCGGGACCTCCCCCCGCGAGCAGTTCTTC
CDR3 protein: CASRRTSGTSPREQFF

J gene: TRBJ2-2
clone size: NA
V gene: TRBV16
D gene: NA
CDR3 DNA: TGTGCCAGCAGCCAACTCTGGGAGACCGGGGAGCTGTTTTTT
CDR3 protein: CASSQLWETGELFF

J gene: TRBJ1-5
clone size: NA
V gene: TRBV10-1
D gene: TRBD1
CDR3 DNA: TGCGCCAGCAGCACCGGACAGGTGTATAGCAATCAGCCCCAGCATTTT
CDR3 protein: CASSTGQVYSNQPQHF

J gene: TRBJ2-3
clone size: NA
V gene: TRBV7-2
D gene: NA
CDR3 DNA: TGTGCCAGCAGCTTCCAAGTTGGCAGGCCTGGGACAGATACGCAGTATTTT
CDR3 protein: CASSFQVGRPGTDTQYF

J gene: TRBJ1-1
clone size: NA
V gene: TRBV30
D gene: NA
CDR3 DNA: TGTGCCTGGAGTGGGCAAGCGAACACTGAAGCTTTCTTT
CDR3 protein: CAWSGQANTEAFF

J gene: TRBJ2-3
clone size: NA
V gene: TRBV19
D gene: TRBD2
CDR3 DNA: TGTGCCAGTAAAGAAACTAGCGGGCGGGATACGCAGTATTTT
CDR3 protein: CASKETSGRDTQYF

J gene: TRBJ2-5
clone size: NA
V gene: TRBV5-1
D gene: TRBD1
CDR3 DNA: TGCGCCAGCAGCTTGGTGGGCTCGGGGACAGGGGGCCAAGAGACCCAGTACTTC
CDR3 protein: CASSLVGSGTGGQETQYF

J gene: TRBJ2-7
clone size: NA
V gene: TRBV4-2
D gene: NA
CDR3 DNA: TGTGCCAGCAGCCAAGAAACGCCGGGTCCATCCTACGAGCAGTACTTC
CDR3 protein: CASSQETPGPSYEQYF

J gene: TRBJ2-1
clone size: NA
V gene: TRBV5-4
D gene: TRBD2
CDR3 DNA: TGTGCCAGCAGCTCCGGACTAGCGGGAGGGAATGAGCAGTTCTTC
CDR3 protein: CASSSGLAGGNEQFF

J gene: TRBJ2-7
clone size: NA
V gene: TRBV6-5
D gene: NA
CDR3 DNA: TGTGCCAGCAGTTACGGTTGGAGCTCCTACGAGCAGTACTTC
CDR3 protein: CASSYGWSSYEQYF

J gene: TRBJ1-4
clone size: NA
V gene: TRBV7-9
D gene: TRBD1
CDR3 DNA: TGTGCCAGCAGCCACCCACCGGGGACAGCTAATGAAAAACTGTTTTTT
CDR3 protein: CASSHPPGTANEKLFF

J gene: TRBJ1-1
clone size: NA
V gene: TRBV11-2
D gene: TRBD1
CDR3 DNA: TGTGCCAGCAGTCGAGGGACAGGGAGGGGGAACACTGAAGCTTTCTTT
CDR3 protein: CASSRGTGRGNTEAFF

J gene: TRBJ2-7
clone size: once
V gene: TRBV11-2
D gene: TRBD2
CDR3 DNA: TGTGCCAGCAGCTTACGTGGTGCGGGAGTGTCCTACGAGCAGTACTTC
CDR3 protein: CASSLRGAGVSYEQYF

J gene: TRBJ1-1
clone size: NA
V gene: TRBV7-2
D gene: TRBD1
CDR3 DNA: TGTGCCAGCAGCCGGGACAGGGGCCGGAACACTGAAGCTTTCTTT
CDR3 protein: CASSRDRGRNTEAFF

J gene: TRBJ1-2
clone size: NA
V gene: TRBV7-3
D gene: TRBD1
CDR3 DNA: TGTGCCAGCAGCTTAGTCAGGGGGAGCGGCTACACCTTC
CDR3 protein: CASSLVRGSGYTF

J gene: TRBJ1-1
clone size: NA
V gene: TRBV4-2
D gene: NA
CDR3 DNA: TGTGCCAGCAGCCAAGAAGTCACTGAAGCTTTCTTT
CDR3 protein: CASSQEVTEAFF